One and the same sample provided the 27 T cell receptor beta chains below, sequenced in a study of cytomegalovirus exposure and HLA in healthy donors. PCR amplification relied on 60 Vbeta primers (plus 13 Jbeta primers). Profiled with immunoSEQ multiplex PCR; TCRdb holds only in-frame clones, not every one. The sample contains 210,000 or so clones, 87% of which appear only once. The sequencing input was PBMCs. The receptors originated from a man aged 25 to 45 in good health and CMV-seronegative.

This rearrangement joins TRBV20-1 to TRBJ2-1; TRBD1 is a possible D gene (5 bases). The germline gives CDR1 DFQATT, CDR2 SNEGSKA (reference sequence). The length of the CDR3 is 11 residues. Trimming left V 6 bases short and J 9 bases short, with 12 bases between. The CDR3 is CSAAPRVEQFF. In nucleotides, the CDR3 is TGCAGTGCAGCCCCCAGGGTTGAGCAGTTCTTC.

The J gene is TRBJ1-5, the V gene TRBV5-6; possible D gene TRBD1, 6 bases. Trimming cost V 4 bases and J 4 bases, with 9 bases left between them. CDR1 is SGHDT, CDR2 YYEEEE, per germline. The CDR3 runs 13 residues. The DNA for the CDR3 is TGTGCCAGCAGCCCCCAGGGGAATCAGCCCCAGCATTTT. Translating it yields CASSPQGNQPQHF.

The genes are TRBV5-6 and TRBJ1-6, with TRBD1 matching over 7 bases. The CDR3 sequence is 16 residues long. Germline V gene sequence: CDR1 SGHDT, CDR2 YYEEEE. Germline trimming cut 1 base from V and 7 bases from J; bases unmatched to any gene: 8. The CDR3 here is CASSLRSFRGNSPLHF. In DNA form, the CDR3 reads TGTGCCAGCAGCTTGAGGAGCTTCAGGGGGAATTCACCCCTCCACTTT.

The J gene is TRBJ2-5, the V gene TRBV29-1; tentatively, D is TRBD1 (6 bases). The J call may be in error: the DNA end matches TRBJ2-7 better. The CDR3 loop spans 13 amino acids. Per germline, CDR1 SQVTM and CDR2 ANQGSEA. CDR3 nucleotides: TGCAGCGTTGAAGTTCGGGCAGGGGACGAGCAGTACTTC. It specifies CSVEVRAGDEQYF.

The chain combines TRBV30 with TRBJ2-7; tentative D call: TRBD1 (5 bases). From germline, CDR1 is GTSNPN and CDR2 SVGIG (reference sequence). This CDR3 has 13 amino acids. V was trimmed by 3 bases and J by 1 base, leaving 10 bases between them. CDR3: CAWRRTNSYEQYF. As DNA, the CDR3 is TGTGCCTGGAGAAGGACAAATTCCTACGAGCAGTACTTC.

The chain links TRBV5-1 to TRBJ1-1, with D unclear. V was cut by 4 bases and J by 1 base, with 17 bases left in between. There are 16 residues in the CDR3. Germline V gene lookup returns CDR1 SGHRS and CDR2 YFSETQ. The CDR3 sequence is CASSPAVVSRNTEAFF. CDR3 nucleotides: TGCGCCAGCAGCCCGGCGGTGGTATCTAGGAACACTGAAGCTTTCTTT.

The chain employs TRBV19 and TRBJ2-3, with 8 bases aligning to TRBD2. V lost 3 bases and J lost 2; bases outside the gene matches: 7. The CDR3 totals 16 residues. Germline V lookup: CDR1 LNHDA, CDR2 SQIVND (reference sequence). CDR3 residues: CASSMFGGANTDTQYF. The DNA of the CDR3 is TGTGCCAGTAGTATGTTCGGGGGGGCTAACACAGATACGCAGTATTTT.

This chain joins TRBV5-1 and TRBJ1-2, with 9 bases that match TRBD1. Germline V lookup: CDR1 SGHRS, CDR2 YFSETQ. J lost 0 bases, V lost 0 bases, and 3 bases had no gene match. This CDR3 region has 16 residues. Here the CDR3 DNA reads TGCGCCAGCAGCTTGGTACAGGGGGCAGCTAACTATGGCTACACCTTC. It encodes CASSLVQGAANYGYTF. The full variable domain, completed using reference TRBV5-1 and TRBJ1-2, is KAGVTQTPRYLIKTRGQQVTLSCSPISGHRSVSWYQQTPGQGLQFLFEYFSETQRNKGNFPGRFSGRQFSNSRSEMNVSTLELGDSALYLCASSLVQGAANYGYTFGSGTRLTVV.

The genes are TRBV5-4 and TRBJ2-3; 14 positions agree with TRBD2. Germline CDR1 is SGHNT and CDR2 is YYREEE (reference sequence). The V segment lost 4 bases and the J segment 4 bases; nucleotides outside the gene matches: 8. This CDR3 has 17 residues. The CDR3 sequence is CASSPRTSGGWADTQYF. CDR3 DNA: TGTGCCAGCAGCCCCAGGACTAGCGGGGGGTGGGCAGATACGCAGTATTTT.

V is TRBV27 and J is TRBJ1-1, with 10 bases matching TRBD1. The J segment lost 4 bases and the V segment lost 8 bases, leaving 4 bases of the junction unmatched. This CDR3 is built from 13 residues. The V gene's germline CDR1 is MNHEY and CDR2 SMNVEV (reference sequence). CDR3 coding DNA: TGTGCCAGCGGACGGACAGGGGGCACTGAAGCTTTCTTT. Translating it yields CASGRTGGTEAFF.

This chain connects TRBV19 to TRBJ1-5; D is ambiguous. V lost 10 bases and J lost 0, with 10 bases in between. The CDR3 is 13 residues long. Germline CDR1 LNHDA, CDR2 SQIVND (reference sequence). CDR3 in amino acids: CATVGSSNQPQHF. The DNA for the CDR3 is TGTGCCACTGTGGGCAGTAGCAATCAGCCCCAGCATTTT.

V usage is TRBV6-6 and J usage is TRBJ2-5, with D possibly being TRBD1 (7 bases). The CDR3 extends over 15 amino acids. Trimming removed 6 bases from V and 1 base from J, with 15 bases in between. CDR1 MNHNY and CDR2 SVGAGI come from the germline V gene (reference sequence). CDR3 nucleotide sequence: TGTGCCAGCAGCGACGCGGGGACAGCCCAAGAGACCCAGTACTTC. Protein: CASSDAGTAQETQYF.

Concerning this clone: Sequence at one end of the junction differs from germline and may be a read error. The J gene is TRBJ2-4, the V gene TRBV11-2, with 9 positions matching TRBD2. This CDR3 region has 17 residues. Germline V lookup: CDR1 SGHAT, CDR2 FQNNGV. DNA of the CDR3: TGTGCCAGCAGCCGGCGCGGGGGGGCCGTTGGCAAAAACACTCAGTACTTC. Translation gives CASSRRGGAVGKNTQYF. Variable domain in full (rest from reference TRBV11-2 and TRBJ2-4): EAGVAQSPRYKIIEKRQSVAFWCNPISGHATLYWYQQILGQGPKLLIQFQNNGVVDDSQLPKDRFSAERLKGVDSTLKIQPAKLEDSAVYLCASSRRGGAVGKNTQYFGAGTRLSVL.

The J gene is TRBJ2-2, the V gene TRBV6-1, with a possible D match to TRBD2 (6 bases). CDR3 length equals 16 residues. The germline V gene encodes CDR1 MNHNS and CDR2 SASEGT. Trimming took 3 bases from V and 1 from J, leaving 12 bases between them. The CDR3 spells CASSDRQGLNTGELFF. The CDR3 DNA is TGTGCCAGCAGTGATCGGCAGGGACTGAACACCGGGGAGCTGTTTTTT.

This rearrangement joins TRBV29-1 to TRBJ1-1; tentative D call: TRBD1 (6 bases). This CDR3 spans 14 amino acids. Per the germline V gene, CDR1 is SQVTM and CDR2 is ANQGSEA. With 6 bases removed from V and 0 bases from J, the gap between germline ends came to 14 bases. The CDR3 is CSVVTGNMNTEAFF. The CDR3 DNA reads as TGCAGCGTCGTTACAGGGAATATGAACACTGAAGCTTTCTTT.

CDR3 protein: CASSRGGEGEKLFF. The CDR3 coding sequence is TGCGCCAGCAGCCGGGGAGGGGAGGGAGAAAAACTGTTTTTT. V is TRBV5-1 and J is TRBJ1-4; TRBD1 is a possible D gene (5 bases). V lost 4 bases, J lost 8 bases, and 15 bases lay in between. The CDR3 runs to 14 residues. Germline V CDR1 and CDR2: SGHRS, YFSETQ.

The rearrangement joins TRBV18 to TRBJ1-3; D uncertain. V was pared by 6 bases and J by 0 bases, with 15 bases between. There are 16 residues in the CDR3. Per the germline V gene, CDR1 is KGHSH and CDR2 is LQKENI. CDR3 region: CASSRSNSYSGNTIYF. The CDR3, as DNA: TGTGCCAGCTCCCGCTCAAACAGCTACTCTGGAAACACCATATATTTT.

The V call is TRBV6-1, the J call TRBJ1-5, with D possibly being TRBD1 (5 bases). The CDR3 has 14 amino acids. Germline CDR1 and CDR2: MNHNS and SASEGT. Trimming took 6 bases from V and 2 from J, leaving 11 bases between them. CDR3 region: CASSPIGGNQPQHF. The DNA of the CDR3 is TGTGCCAGCAGCCCTATAGGGGGCAATCAGCCCCAGCATTTT.

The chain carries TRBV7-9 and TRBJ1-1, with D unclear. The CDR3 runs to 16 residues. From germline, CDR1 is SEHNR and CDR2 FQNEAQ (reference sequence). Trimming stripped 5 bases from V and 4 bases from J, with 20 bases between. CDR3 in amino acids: CASSPRHTSNPTEAFF. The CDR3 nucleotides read TGTGCCAGCAGCCCACGACACACATCTAACCCCACTGAAGCTTTCTTT.

The CDR3 reads CATRGQDLTNYEQYF. The DNA of the CDR3 is TGTGCCACCCGGGGACAGGACCTTACAAACTACGAGCAGTACTTC. The chain employs TRBV19 and TRBJ2-5, with 8 bases lining up with TRBD1. The J call may be mistaken, given a closer DNA end match to TRBJ2-7. CDR3 length: 15 residues. CDR1 and CDR2 from the germline V gene are LNHDA and SQIVND (reference sequence).

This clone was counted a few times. The CDR3 region is CASSERTRGRGQPQHF. The CDR3 DNA sequence: TGTGCCAGCAGCGAAAGAACCAGGGGACGGGGTCAGCCCCAGCATTTT. The rearrangement joins TRBV7-8 to TRBJ1-5; D is possibly TRBD1 (6 bases). The ends were cut back, 5 bases at V and 6 bases at J, with 20 bases in the middle. CDR3 size: 16 residues. The germline V gene has CDR1 SGHVS and CDR2 FQNEAQ. Drawing the rest from reference TRBV7-8 and TRBJ1-5, the complete variable domain is GAGVSQSPRYKVAKRGQDVALRCDPISGHVSLFWYQQALGQGPEFLTYFQNEAQLDKSGLPSDRFFAERPEGSVSTLKIQRTQQEDSAVYLCASSERTRGRGQPQHFGDGTRLSIL.

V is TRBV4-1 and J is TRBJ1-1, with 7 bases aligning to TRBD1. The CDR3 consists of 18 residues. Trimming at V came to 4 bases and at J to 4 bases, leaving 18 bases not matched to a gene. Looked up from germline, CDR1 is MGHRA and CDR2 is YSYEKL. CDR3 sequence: CASSRYRGPMGVFTEAFF. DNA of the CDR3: TGCGCCAGCAGCCGATACAGGGGCCCTATGGGGGTCTTCACTGAAGCTTTCTTT.

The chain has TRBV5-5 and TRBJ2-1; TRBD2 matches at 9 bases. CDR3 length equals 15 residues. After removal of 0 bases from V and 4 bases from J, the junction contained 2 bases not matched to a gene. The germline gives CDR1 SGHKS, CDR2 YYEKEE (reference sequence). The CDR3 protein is CASSLVLAGYNEQFF. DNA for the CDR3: TGTGCCAGCAGCTTGGTACTAGCGGGTTACAATGAGCAGTTCTTC.

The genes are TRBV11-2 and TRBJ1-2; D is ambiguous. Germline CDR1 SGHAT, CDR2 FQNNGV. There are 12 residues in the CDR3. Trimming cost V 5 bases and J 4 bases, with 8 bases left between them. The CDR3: CASSDNGYGYTF. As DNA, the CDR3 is TGTGCCAGCAGCGACAACGGCTATGGCTACACCTTC.

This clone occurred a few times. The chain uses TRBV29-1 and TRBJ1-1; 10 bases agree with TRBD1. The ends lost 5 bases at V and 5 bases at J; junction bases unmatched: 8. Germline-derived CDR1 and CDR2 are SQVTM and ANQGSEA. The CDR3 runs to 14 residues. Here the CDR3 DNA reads TGCAGCGTTCTCTTCCGGGACAGGGGTACTGAAGCTTTCTTT. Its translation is CSVLFRDRGTEAFF. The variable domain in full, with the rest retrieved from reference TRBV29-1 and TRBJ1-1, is SAVISQKPSRDICQRGTSLTIQCQVDSQVTMMFWYRQQPGQSLTLIATANQGSEATYESGFVIDKFPISRPNLTFSTLTVSNMSPEDSSIYLCSVLFRDRGTEAFFGQGTRLTVV.

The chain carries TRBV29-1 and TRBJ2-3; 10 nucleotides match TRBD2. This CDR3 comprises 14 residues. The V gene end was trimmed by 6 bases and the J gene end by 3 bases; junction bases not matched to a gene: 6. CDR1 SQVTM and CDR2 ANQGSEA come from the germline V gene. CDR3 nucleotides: TGCAGCGTGCTAGCGGGGGTGTCGACAGATACGCAGTATTTT. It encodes CSVLAGVSTDTQYF.

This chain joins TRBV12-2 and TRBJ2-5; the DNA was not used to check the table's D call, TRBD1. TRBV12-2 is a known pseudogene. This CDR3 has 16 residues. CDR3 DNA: TGTGCAAGTCGCTTAACCCCCAGACAGGGCCGAGAGACCCAGTACTTC. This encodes CASRLTPRQGRETQYF.